This T cell receptor (beta chain) is from a study of cytomegalovirus exposure and HLA in healthy donors. General observations from the study: Specificity of a few CMV-associated chains for CMV antigens was verified in vitro. Many donors carried some public TCRs, although rarity characterized most TCR sequences. Altogether, about 160 TCR beta chains were recorded as cytomegalovirus-associated.

To note about this clone: Its antigen is undetermined.

V was cut by 8 bases and J by 13 bases, with 16 bases left in between. The CDR3 extends over 11 amino acids. CDR1 and CDR2 (germline): MDHEN, SYDVKM. Sequenced by immunoSEQ multiplex PCR; TCRdb stores in-frame clones only, minus some. The data show 100,000 to 150,000 clones, 85% to 90% seen once. This TCR was recovered from a woman aged 18-30 years in good health and CMV-seronegative. The chain uses TRBV28 and TRBJ2-3; the D gene is possibly TRBD1 (5 bases). Material for sequencing was PBMCs. The CDR3 spells CASFSREGEYF. DNA of the CDR3: TGTGCCAGCTTTTCTCGCGAAGGGGAGTATTTT.